This TCR beta chain came from a study of blood T cells in healthy people across ages. Each sample provided at least 5 micrograms of extracted total RNA. Trimming stripped 1 base from V and 9 bases from J, with 13 bases between. The germline V gene encodes CDR1 SNHLY and CDR2 FYNNEI. The CDR3 has 14 residues. The use of a sample-barcoded 5' primer and a J-beta primer mix characterized a second PCR of about 7 to 12 cycles. A tag from a template-switch adaptor with 12 random nucleotides marked each cDNA molecule. TCRdb reprocessed the 5' RACE reads via MiXCR and lists one record per CDR3 protein. The repertoire holds about 780,000 distinct CDR3 sequences, with about 26% as singletons. Separately, the same data were catalogued under a study of T cells of mothers and their children. That work contributes: According to the study, all extracted RNA entered cDNA synthesis at 1.5 ug per 15 ul. Added by the second PCR's M1S primer were sample barcodes and 2-4 random nucleotides.

Sequencing was carried out using blood. This chain connects TRBV2 to TRBJ2-1, with unresolved D. The origin of this receptor is a boy younger than 18 in good health. The CDR3 bases are TGTGCCAGCAGTGAAGTACCCGCTACGGGTGAGCAGTTCTTC. It translates to CASSEVPATGEQFF.